This TCR beta chain emerged from a study of blood T cell repertoires in COVID-19. Study-level information: The analysed material was cDNA or gDNA that came from T cells, B-cell-depleted T cells, or PBMCs.

Clones were sequenced by immunoSEQ multiplex PCR, and TCRdb holds only the in-frame ones, with some missing. The sample contains some 260,000 clones, approximately 88% of which appear only once. The CDR3 runs to 13 residues. J was trimmed by 8 bases and V by 7 bases; bases with no gene match: 9. Germline values: CDR1 SGHRS, CDR2 YFSETQ. The TCR comes from a woman aged 70-85 years with COVID-19, enrolled during active disease. The specimen sequenced was peripheral blood. The V and J genes are TRBV5-1 and TRBJ2-1, with 7 bases identical to TRBD2. Here the CDR3 reads CASSRGEGYEQFF. The CDR3 bases are TGCGCCAGCTCCCGGGGGGAAGGATATGAGCAGTTCTTC.